The entry that follows covers one T cell receptor (beta chain) sequence. Its specificity is not known. The same CDR3 is also encoded by other DNA sequences in this sample. This CDR3 comprises 16 residues. From germline, CDR1 is ENHRY and CDR2 SYGVKD. Trimming pared 0 bases from V and 1 base from J, leaving 10 bases between. These data belong to a study of shared clonotypes between healthy human individuals. Points from the study as a whole: Deeper or shallower sequencing was expected to change how clonotypes are shared among donors. A small donor pool kept down the genetic and exposure-history diversity that was represented.

Tens of millions of PBMCs went into genomic DNA for unsorted samples. When replicate PCRs were run on unsorted PBMC, they used approximately 290 ng DNA, 25,000 to 35,000 T cell genomes. Some clones are missing from TCRdb's copy, which holds only in-frame ones; the method was immunoSEQ multiplex PCR. The sample holds 450,000 to 500,000 clones, 70% to 80% seen once. The sequencing sample was made of PBMCs. This TCR was recovered from a woman aged 40 to 50 in good health. Some clones in this sample may be carry-over from other donors' samples. This rearrangement joins TRBV10-3 to TRBJ1-5, with D possibly being TRBD1 (5 bases). CDR3 amino acids: CAISESGQGSNQPQHF. The CDR3 DNA reads as TGTGCCATCAGTGAGTCGGGGCAGGGAAGCAATCAGCCCCAGCATTTT.